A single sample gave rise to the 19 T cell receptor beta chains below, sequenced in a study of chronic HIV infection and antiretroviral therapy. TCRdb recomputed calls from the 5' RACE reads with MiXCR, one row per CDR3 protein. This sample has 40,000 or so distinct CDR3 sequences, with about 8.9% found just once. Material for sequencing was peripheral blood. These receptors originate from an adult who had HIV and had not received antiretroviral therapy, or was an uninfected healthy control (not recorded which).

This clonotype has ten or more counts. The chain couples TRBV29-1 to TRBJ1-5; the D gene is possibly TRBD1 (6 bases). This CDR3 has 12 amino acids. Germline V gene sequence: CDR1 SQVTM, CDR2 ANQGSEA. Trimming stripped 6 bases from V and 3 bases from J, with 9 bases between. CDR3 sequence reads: CSVGALNQPQHF. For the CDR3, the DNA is TGCAGCGTGGGGGCCCTCAATCAGCCCCAGCATTTT.

CDR3: CASSLWAKNTEAFF. CDR3 sequence (DNA): TGTGCCAGCAGTTTATGGGCGAAAAACACTGAAGCTTTCTTT. The V and J genes are TRBV28 and TRBJ1-1; D ambiguous. From germline, CDR1 is MDHEN and CDR2 SYDVKM. Trimming pared 0 bases from V and 2 bases from J, leaving 7 bases between. This CDR3 region has 14 residues.

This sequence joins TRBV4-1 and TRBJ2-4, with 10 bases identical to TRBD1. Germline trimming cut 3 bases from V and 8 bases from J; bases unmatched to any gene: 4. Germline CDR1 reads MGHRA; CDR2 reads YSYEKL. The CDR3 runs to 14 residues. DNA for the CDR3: TGCGCCAGCAGCCATGGACAGGGGGTATACATTCAGTACTTC. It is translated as CASSHGQGVYIQYF.

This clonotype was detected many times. The DNA of the CDR3 is TGCAGTGCTAGAGATCCAGTGCGGAGCTACAATGAGCAGTTCTTC. As protein: CSARDPVRSYNEQFF. The chain uses TRBV20-1 and TRBJ2-1; D not resolved. Germline V gives CDR1 DFQATT, CDR2 SNEGSKA (reference sequence). There are 15 residues in the CDR3. Trimming removed 0 bases from V and 3 bases from J, with 12 bases in between.

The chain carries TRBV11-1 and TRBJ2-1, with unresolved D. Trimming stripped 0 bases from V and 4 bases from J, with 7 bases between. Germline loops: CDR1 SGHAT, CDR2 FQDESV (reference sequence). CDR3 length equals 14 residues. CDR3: CASSLAGLYNEQFF. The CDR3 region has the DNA TGTGCCAGCAGCTTAGCCGGCTTATACAATGAGCAGTTCTTC.

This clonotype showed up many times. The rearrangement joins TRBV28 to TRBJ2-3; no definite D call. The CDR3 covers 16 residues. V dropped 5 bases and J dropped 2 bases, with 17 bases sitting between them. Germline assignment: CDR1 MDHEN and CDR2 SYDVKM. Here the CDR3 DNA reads TGTGCCAGCAGTACCCGACCGGATGATACCACAGATACGCAGTATTTT. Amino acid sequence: CASSTRPDDTTDTQYF.

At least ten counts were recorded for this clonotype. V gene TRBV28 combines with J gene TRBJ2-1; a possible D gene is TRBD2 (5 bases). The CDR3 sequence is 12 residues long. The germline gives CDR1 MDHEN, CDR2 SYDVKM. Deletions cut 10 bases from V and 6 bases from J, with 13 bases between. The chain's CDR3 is CATMEVLNEQFF. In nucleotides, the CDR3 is TGTGCCACCATGGAGGTTCTCAATGAGCAGTTCTTC.

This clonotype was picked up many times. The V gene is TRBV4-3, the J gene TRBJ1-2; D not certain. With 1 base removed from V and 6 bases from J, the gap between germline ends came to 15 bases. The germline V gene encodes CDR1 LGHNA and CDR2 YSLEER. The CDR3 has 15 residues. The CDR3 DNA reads TGCGCCAGCAGCCAAGGGCGAGCTGGGCTAAATGGCTACACCTTC. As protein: CASSQGRAGLNGYTF.

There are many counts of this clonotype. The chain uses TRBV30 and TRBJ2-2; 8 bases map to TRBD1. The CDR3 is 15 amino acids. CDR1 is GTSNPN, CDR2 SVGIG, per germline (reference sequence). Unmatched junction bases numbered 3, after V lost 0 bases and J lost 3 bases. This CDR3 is CAWSVQGAHTGELFF. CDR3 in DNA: TGTGCCTGGAGTGTCCAGGGGGCGCACACCGGGGAGCTGTTTTTT.

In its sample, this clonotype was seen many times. CDR3 coding DNA: TGTGCCAGCAGTTCCGGACAGGGAACCGAGCAGTACTTC. This gives the protein CASSSGQGTEQYF. This chain uses TRBV28 with TRBJ2-7; 8 nucleotides agree with TRBD1. CDR1 and CDR2 (germline): MDHEN, SYDVKM. V trimming: 4 bases; J trimming: 6 bases; junction bases outside the gene matches: 5. This CDR3 is built from 13 residues.

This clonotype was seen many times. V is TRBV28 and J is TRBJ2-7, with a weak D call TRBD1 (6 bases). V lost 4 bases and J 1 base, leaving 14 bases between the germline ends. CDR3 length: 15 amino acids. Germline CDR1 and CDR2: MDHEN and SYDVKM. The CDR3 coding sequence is TGTGCCAGCAGTTCACCGGGACACCAATCCTACGAGCAGTACTTC. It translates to CASSSPGHQSYEQYF.

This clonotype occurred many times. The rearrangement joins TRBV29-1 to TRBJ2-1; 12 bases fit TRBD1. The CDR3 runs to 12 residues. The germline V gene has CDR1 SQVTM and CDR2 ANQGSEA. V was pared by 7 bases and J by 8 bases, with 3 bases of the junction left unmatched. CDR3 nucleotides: TGCAGCGGGGGACAGGGGGCGGATGAGCAGTTCTTC. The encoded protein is CSGGQGADEQFF.

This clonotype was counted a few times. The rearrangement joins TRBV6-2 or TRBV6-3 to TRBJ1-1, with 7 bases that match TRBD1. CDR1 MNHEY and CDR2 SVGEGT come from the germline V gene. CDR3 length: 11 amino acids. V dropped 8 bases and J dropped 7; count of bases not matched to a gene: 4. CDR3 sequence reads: CASLTGREAFF. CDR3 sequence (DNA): TGTGCCAGCCTGACAGGGCGTGAAGCTTTCTTT.

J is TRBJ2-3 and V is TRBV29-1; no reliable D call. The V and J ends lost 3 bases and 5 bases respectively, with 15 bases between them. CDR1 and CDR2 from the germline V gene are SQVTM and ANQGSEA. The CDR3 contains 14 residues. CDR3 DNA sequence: TGCAGCGTTGACGACTCACTGGGCAAAGATACGCAGTATTTT. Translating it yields CSVDDSLGKDTQYF.

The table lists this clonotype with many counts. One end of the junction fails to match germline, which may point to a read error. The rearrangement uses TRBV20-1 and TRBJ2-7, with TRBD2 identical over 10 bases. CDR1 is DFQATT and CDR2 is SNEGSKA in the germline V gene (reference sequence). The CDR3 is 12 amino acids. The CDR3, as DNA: TGCAGAGCTACTAGCGGGGCCTACGAGCAGTACTTC. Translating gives CRATSGAYEQYF.

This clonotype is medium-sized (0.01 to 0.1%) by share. CDR3 DNA sequence: TGTGCCAGCAGCCCGACAGCGGACAATCAGCCCCAGCATTTT. It specifies CASSPTADNQPQHF. V usage is TRBV7-2 and J usage is TRBJ1-5; D might be TRBD1 (5 bases). This CDR3 is built from 14 residues. Between the trimmed V and J ends, which lost 5 bases and 3 bases, there was a span of 11 bases. CDR1 and CDR2 (germline): SGHTA, FQGNSA.

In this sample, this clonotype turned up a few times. CDR3 coding DNA: TGCAGTGCTGCCGGGACTGTCTCCTACGAGCAGTACTTC. Translating it yields CSAAGTVSYEQYF. The chain uses TRBV20-1 and TRBJ2-7; D is perhaps TRBD2 (6 bases). Germline V gene data show CDR1 as DFQATT and CDR2 as SNEGSKA (reference sequence). V lost 5 bases, J lost 0 bases, and 11 bases lay in between. CDR3 size: 13 residues.

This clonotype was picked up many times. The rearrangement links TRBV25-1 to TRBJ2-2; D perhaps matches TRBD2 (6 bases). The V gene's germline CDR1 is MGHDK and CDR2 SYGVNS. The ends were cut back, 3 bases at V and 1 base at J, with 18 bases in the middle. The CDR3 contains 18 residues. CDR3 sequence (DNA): TGTGCCAGCAGTGACTCCCGAGCCCGCGGGATGAACACCGGGGAGCTGTTTTTT. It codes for CASSDSRARGMNTGELFF.

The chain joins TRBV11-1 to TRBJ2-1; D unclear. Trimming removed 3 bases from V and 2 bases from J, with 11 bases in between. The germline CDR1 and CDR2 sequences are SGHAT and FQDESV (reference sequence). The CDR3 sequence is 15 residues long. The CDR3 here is CASSLSATTYNEQFF. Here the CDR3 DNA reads TGTGCCAGCAGCTTGTCAGCTACGACCTACAATGAGCAGTTCTTC. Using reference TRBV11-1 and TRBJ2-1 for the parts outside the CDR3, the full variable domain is EAEVAQSPRYKITEKSQAVAFWCDPISGHATLYWYRQILGQGPELLVQFQDESVVDDSQLPKDRFSAERLKGVDSTLKIQPAELGDSAMYLCASSLSATTYNEQFFGPGTRLTVL.